Listed here are 25 T cell receptor beta chains from one sample, sequenced in a study of shared clonotypes between healthy human individuals. Sequenced by immunoSEQ multiplex PCR; TCRdb stores in-frame clones only, minus some. The repertoire holds under 2,500,000 clones, with more than 90% as singletons. Sequenced sample: naive CD4+ T cells sorted from blood. Regarding subset: CD45RA+ positively selected. The receptors shown here come from a young man in good health.

The V and J genes are TRBV13 and TRBJ2-7; D ambiguous. The CDR3 covers 15 residues. Trimming left V 2 bases short and J 1 base short, with 12 bases between. Germline loops: CDR1 PRHDT, CDR2 FYEKMQ (reference sequence). For the CDR3, the DNA is TGTGCCAGCAGCTTAATCCGAGCTGCATCCTACGAGCAGTACTTC. This codes for CASSLIRAASYEQYF.

The chain joins TRBV2 to TRBJ2-5, with TRBD1 identical over 10 bases. After removal of 6 bases from V and 4 bases from J, the junction contained 5 bases not matched to a gene. The CDR3 totals 14 residues. Germline values: CDR1 SNHLY, CDR2 FYNNEI. The CDR3 nucleotides are TGTGCCAGCAGCAACGGACAGGGGGGAGAGACCCAGTACTTC. As protein: CASSNGQGGETQYF.

The rearrangement uses TRBV6-4 and TRBJ1-2; 7 bases fit TRBD1. The CDR3 contains 16 residues. V was pared by 3 bases and J by 4 bases, with 11 bases of the junction left unmatched. CDR1 and CDR2 (germline): MRHNA, SNTAGT. DNA for the CDR3: TGTGCCAGCAGTGAAATGGCCGCGACAGGGTCCTATGGCTACACCTTC. It encodes CASSEMAATGSYGYTF.

This CDR3 is CASSLGIAGGTEAFF. CDR3 coding DNA: TGTGCCAGCAGTTTAGGGATCGCGGGGGGAACTGAAGCTTTCTTT. The chain carries TRBV28 and TRBJ1-1, with D tentatively TRBD1 (5 bases). V lost 2 bases and J lost 5, with 15 bases in between. This CDR3 is built from 15 residues. Germline CDR1 is MDHEN and CDR2 is SYDVKM.

This chain links TRBV18 with TRBJ2-7; a weak D match, TRBD2 (5 bases). This CDR3 contains 14 residues. V lost 6 bases, J lost 0 bases, and 12 bases lay in between. Germline V gene sequence: CDR1 KGHSH, CDR2 LQKENI. CDR3 region: CASSLTSASYEQYF. As DNA, the CDR3 is TGTGCCAGCTCTCTCACTAGTGCCTCCTACGAGCAGTACTTC.

CDR3 region: CASSTSVGSYEQYF. CDR3 nucleotides: TGTGCCAGCAGTACTAGCGTCGGATCCTACGAGCAGTACTTC. The V and J genes are TRBV6-5 and TRBJ2-7, with 7 bases identical to TRBD2. CDR1 and CDR2 (germline): MNHEY, SVGAGI. CDR3 length equals 14 residues. V gave up 5 bases and J gave up 1 base; unmatched junction bases: 5.

This sequence joins TRBV18 and TRBJ2-3; the match to TRBD2 covers 8 bases. J lost 2 bases, V lost 4 bases, and 14 bases had no gene match. The germline V gene has CDR1 KGHSH and CDR2 LQKENI. The CDR3 is made up of 18 amino acids. The CDR3 is CASSLTQLAEILTDTQYF. The CDR3 nucleotides are TGTGCCAGCTCACTCACCCAACTAGCGGAAATCCTCACAGATACGCAGTATTTT.

The chain is built from TRBV5-1 and TRBJ2-7, with 8 nucleotides matching TRBD1. V dropped 3 bases and J dropped 3; count of bases not matched to a gene: 2. The CDR3 runs 13 residues. The germline V gene has CDR1 SGHRS and CDR2 YFSETQ. CDR3 sequence reads: CASSYGQGYEQYF. CDR3 nucleotide sequence: TGCGCCAGCAGCTACGGACAGGGCTACGAGCAGTACTTC. Full variable domain (missing parts from reference TRBV5-1 and TRBJ2-7): KAGVTQTPRYLIKTRGQQVTLSCSPISGHRSVSWYQQTPGQGLQFLFEYFSETQRNKGNFPGRFSGRQFSNSRSEMNVSTLELGDSALYLCASSYGQGYEQYFGPGTRLTVT.

This chain joins TRBV27 and TRBJ2-5; 7 nucleotides match TRBD2. The CDR3 extends over 15 amino acids. V was clipped by 3 bases and J by 5 bases; unmatched bases: 9. Germline V lookup: CDR1 MNHEY, CDR2 SMNVEV (reference sequence). The DNA for the CDR3 is TGTGCCAGCAGTTTGTCGAGCGGGATAGTTGAGACCCAGTACTTC. Translated, it gives CASSLSSGIVETQYF.

The J gene is TRBJ1-1, the V gene TRBV28; D perhaps matches TRBD1 (6 bases). V gave up 6 bases and J gave up 1 base, with 12 bases separating them. The germline gives CDR1 MDHEN, CDR2 SYDVKM. This CDR3 spans 14 amino acids. The CDR3 region is CASRGGQTNTEAFF. The CDR3 nucleotides read TGTGCCAGCAGGGGGGGCCAGACGAACACTGAAGCTTTCTTT. Filled out from reference TRBV28 and TRBJ1-1, the complete variable domain reads DVKVTQSSRYLVKRTGEKVFLECVQDMDHENMFWYRQDPGLGLRLIYFSYDVKMKEKGDIPEGYSVSREKKERFSLILESASTNQTSMYLCASRGGQTNTEAFFGQGTRLTVV.

The chain combines TRBV12-5 with TRBJ2-1; D is unresolved. The V gene's germline CDR1 is LGHNT and CDR2 FRNRAP. The CDR3 extends over 13 amino acids. V dropped 2 bases and J dropped 8 bases, with 10 bases sitting between them. As DNA, the CDR3 is TGTGCTAGTGGTTTGTCTCTCCGCCATGAGCAGTTCTTC. It is translated as CASGLSLRHEQFF.

Worth noting for this clone: This sample includes further DNA sequences coding for the same CDR3. In nucleotides, the CDR3 is TGTGCCTGGAGTCGCGGACAGACGAATGAAAAACTGTTTTTT. This sequence encodes CAWSRGQTNEKLFF. The chain couples TRBV30 to TRBJ1-4; D is perhaps TRBD1 (6 bases). The CDR3 runs to 14 residues. V was cut by 2 bases and J by 5 bases, with 12 bases left in between. Germline V CDR1 and CDR2: GTSNPN, SVGIG (reference sequence).

J is TRBJ1-3 and V is TRBV29-1; D remains unclear. Germline V gives CDR1 SQVTM, CDR2 ANQGSEA. The ends were cut back, 7 bases at V and 0 bases at J, with 10 bases in the middle. This CDR3 has 13 amino acids. This CDR3 is CSATTFSGNTIYF. CDR3 bases: TGCAGCGCCACGACGTTCTCTGGAAACACCATATATTTT.

J is TRBJ2-3 and V is TRBV5-6, with 7 nucleotides matching TRBD1. This CDR3 region has 16 residues. The V gene end was trimmed by 5 bases and the J gene end by 0 bases; junction bases not matched to a gene: 9. The germline V gene has CDR1 SGHDT and CDR2 YYEEEE. CDR3 protein: CASRGDRGLSTDTQYF. In nucleotides, the CDR3 is TGTGCCAGCAGGGGGGACAGAGGGTTGAGCACAGATACGCAGTATTTT. Full variable domain (outside the CDR3, taken from reference TRBV5-6 and TRBJ2-3): DAGVTQSPTHLIKTRGQQVTLRCSPKSGHDTVSWYQQALGQGPQFIFQYYEEEERQRGNFPDRFSGHQFPNYSSELNVNALLLGDSALYLCASRGDRGLSTDTQYFGPGTRLTVL.

The V gene is TRBV29-1, the J gene TRBJ2-7; D not certain. V was trimmed by 0 bases and J by 6 bases, leaving 9 bases between them. CDR3 size: 12 residues. CDR1 and CDR2 (germline): SQVTM, ANQGSEA. The CDR3: CSVEDLGPEQYF. DNA of the CDR3: TGCAGCGTTGAAGATCTGGGTCCCGAGCAGTACTTC.

The J gene is TRBJ1-2, the V gene TRBV6-1; D is perhaps TRBD1 (6 bases). From germline, CDR1 is MNHNS and CDR2 SASEGT. With 2 bases removed from V and 4 bases from J, the gap between germline ends came to 17 bases. The CDR3 spans 16 residues. Here the CDR3 DNA reads TGTGCCAGCAGTGAATCGCAGGGGCCGGGAAGCTATGGCTACACCTTC. Translation: CASSESQGPGSYGYTF.

Concerning this clone: The same CDR3 also results from other DNA sequences found in this sample. The V and J genes are TRBV5-1 and TRBJ2-5; TRBD2 aligns across 15 bases. Germline V gene lookup returns CDR1 SGHRS and CDR2 YFSETQ. This CDR3 has 16 residues. Trimming took 4 bases from V and 2 from J; bases not matched to a gene: 3. The CDR3 region is CASSQGLAGGQETQYF. Here the CDR3 DNA reads TGCGCCAGCAGCCAGGGACTAGCGGGGGGACAAGAGACCCAGTACTTC.

As regards this clone: This CDR3 is also generated by other DNA sequences in the sample. The chain is built from TRBV5-1 and TRBJ1-1, with no clear D. The CDR3 runs 14 residues. Germline CDR1 reads SGHRS; CDR2 reads YFSETQ. The V end lost 0 bases, the J end lost 0 bases, and 6 bases lay between the germline ends. The CDR3: CASSLGSVNTEAFF. The DNA for the CDR3 is TGCGCCAGCAGCTTGGGTTCGGTGAACACTGAAGCTTTCTTT.

The chain is built from TRBV5-1 and TRBJ1-2, with TRBD1 matching 9 bases. Per the germline V gene, CDR1 is SGHRS and CDR2 is YFSETQ. The CDR3 covers 14 residues. With V trimmed by 4 bases and J by 5 bases, 6 bases remained unmatched. The CDR3 sequence: CASSAGQGSYGYTF. The CDR3 coding sequence is TGCGCCAGCAGCGCCGGACAGGGGTCGTATGGCTACACCTTC.

This chain joins TRBV5-1 and TRBJ1-1, with a weak D call TRBD1 (5 bases). CDR3 size: 14 residues. CDR1 SGHRS and CDR2 YFSETQ come from the germline V gene. Deletions cut 4 bases from V and 0 bases from J, with 10 bases between. The CDR3 loop is CASSRRDLNTEAFF. CDR3 DNA sequence: TGCGCCAGCAGCCGCAGGGACCTGAACACTGAAGCTTTCTTT.

V usage is TRBV2 and J usage is TRBJ1-5, with D possibly being TRBD1 (5 bases). V gave up 4 bases and J gave up 4 bases, with 17 bases separating them. CDR3 length equals 16 residues. Germline assignment: CDR1 SNHLY and CDR2 FYNNEI. For the CDR3, the DNA is TGTGCCAGCAGTGGGGAACCGGGGGTATCAAATCAGCCCCAGCATTTT. Translation: CASSGEPGVSNQPQHF.

V usage is TRBV28 and J usage is TRBJ1-4; TRBD1 might be the D (6 bases). This CDR3 spans 14 amino acids. V was cut by 3 bases and J by 6 bases, with 11 bases left in between. CDR1 and CDR2 from the germline V gene are MDHEN and SYDVKM. CDR3 residues: CASSFWGGYEKLFF. CDR3 nucleotides: TGTGCCAGCAGTTTCTGGGGGGGCTATGAAAAACTGTTTTTT.

This rearrangement joins TRBV9 to TRBJ1-3, with 7 bases matching TRBD1. Germline V gives CDR1 SGDLS, CDR2 YYNGEE. V shed 3 bases and J 4 bases; nucleotides not matched to a gene: 7. The CDR3 is 15 residues long. CDR3 sequence: CASSDTGVLGNTIYF. As DNA, the CDR3 is TGTGCCAGCAGCGATACAGGGGTTTTGGGAAACACCATATATTTT.

The chain employs TRBV7-2 and TRBJ2-5; no firm D call. The CDR3 consists of 16 residues. Trimming pared 5 bases from V and 0 bases from J, leaving 16 bases between. Germline V gives CDR1 SGHTA, CDR2 FQGNSA. Here the CDR3 reads CASSPRTVLYQETQYF. The CDR3 DNA reads TGTGCCAGCAGCCCCAGGACGGTTCTCTACCAAGAGACCCAGTACTTC. Based on the CDR3 plus reference TRBV7-2 and TRBJ2-5, the full variable domain is GAGVSQSPSNKVTEKGKDVELRCDPISGHTALYWYRQSLGQGLEFLIYFQGNSAPDKSGLPSDRFSAERTGGSVSTLTIQRTQQEDSAVYLCASSPRTVLYQETQYFGPGTRLLVL.

J is TRBJ2-7 and V is TRBV6-1, with TRBD1 matching over 7 bases. V lost 6 bases, J lost 5 bases, and 13 bases stayed unmatched. Per germline, CDR1 MNHNS and CDR2 SASEGT. This CDR3 region has 15 residues. This CDR3 is CASSAPGPGGDEQYF. The DNA of the CDR3 is TGTGCCAGCAGCGCCCCCGGGCCAGGGGGTGACGAGCAGTACTTC.